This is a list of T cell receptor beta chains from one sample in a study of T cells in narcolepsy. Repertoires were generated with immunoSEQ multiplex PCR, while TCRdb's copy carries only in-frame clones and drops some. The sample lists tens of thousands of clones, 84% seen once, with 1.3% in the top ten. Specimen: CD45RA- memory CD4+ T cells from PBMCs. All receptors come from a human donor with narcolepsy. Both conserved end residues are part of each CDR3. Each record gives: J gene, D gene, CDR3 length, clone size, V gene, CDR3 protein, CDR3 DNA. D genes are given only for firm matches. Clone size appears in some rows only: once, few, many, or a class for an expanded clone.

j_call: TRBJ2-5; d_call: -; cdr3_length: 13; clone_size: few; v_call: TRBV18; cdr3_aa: CASSSTGRETQYF; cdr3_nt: TGTGCCAGCTCGTCTACAGGGCGAGAGACCCAGTACTTC
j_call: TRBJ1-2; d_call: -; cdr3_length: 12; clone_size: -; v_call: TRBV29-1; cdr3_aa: CSVESSLDGYTF; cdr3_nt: TGCAGCGTTGAAAGTTCTCTAGATGGCTACACCTTC
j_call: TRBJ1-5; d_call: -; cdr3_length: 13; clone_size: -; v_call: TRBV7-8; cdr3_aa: CASSLSYASPQHF; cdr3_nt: TGTGCCAGCAGCTTATCCTACGCCTCGCCCCAGCATTTT
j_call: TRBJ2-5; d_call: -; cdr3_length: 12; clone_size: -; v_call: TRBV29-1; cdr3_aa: CSVSQGGETQYF; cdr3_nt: TGCAGCGTTTCTCAGGGGGGCGAGACCCAGTACTTC
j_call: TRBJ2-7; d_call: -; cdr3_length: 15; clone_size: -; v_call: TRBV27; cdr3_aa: CASSSSKVQGNEQYF; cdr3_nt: TGTGCCAGCAGTTCCTCTAAGGTACAAGGTAACGAGCAGTACTTC
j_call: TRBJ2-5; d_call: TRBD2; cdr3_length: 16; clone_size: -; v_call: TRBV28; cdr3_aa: CASREPGLAGGWTQYF; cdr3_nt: TGTGCCAGCAGAGAACCGGGACTAGCGGGAGGTTGGACCCAGTACTTC
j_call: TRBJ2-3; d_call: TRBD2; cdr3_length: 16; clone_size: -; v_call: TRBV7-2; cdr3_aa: CASSLLVAGGTDTQYF; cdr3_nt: TGTGCCAGCAGCTTACTGGTAGCGGGAGGCACAGATACGCAGTATTTT
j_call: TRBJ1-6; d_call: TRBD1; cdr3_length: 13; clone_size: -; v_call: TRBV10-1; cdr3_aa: CASDRELSSPLHF; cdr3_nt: TGCGCCAGCGACAGGGAATTAAGTTCACCCCTCCACTTT
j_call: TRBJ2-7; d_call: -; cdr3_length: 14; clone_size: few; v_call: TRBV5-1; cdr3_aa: CASSPKGETYEQYF; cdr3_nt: TGCGCCAGCAGCCCAAAGGGAGAGACATACGAGCAGTACTTC
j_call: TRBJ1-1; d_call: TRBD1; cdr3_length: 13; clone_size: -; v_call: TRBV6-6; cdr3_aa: CASKPTGETEAFF; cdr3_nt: TGTGCCAGCAAACCCACAGGGGAGACTGAAGCTTTCTTT
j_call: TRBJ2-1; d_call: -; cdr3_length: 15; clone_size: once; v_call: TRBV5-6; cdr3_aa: CASSLGGLGGNEQFF; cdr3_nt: TGTGCCAGCAGCCTGGGCGGCCTGGGGGGCAATGAGCAGTTCTTC
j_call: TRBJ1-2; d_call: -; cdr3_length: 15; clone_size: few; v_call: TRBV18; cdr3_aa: CASSPPTGTNYGYTF; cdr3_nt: TGTGCCAGCTCACCACCGACAGGAACTAACTATGGCTACACCTTC
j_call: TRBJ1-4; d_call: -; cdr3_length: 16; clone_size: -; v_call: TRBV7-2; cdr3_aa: CASSRALSATNEKLFF; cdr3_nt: TGTGCCAGCAGCCGTGCCCTATCTGCAACTAATGAAAAACTGTTTTTT
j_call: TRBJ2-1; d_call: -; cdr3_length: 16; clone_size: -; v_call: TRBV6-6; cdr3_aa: CASSLSTGSSYNEQFF; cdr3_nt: TGTGCCAGCAGTTTGTCAACAGGGAGCTCCTACAATGAGCAGTTCTTC
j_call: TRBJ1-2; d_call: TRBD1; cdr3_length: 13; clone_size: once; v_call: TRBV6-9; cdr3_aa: CASSETGNYGYTF; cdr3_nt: TGTGCCAGCAGCGAGACAGGGAACTATGGCTACACCTTC
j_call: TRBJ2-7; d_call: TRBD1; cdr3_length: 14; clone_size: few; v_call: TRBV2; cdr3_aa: CASTASDRAYEQYF; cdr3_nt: TGTGCCAGCACCGCCTCGGACAGGGCCTACGAGCAGTACTTC
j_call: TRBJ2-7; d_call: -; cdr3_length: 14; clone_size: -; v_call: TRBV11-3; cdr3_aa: CASSFGENPDGQYF; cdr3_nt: TGTGCCAGCAGCTTCGGGGAAAACCCGGACGGGCAGTACTTC
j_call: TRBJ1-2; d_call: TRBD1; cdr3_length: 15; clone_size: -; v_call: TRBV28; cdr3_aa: CASSLQGARGYGYTF; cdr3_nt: TGTGCCAGCAGTTTGCAGGGGGCGCGGGGCTATGGCTACACCTTC
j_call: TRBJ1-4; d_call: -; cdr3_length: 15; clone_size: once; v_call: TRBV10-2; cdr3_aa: CASSEGSASNEKLFF; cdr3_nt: TGCGCCAGCAGTGAGGGTTCAGCTTCGAATGAAAAACTGTTTTTT
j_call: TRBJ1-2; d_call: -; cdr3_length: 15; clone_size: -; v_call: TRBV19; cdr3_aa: CASTPGVRVGYGYTF; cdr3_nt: TGTGCCAGCACCCCCGGCGTAAGGGTGGGCTATGGCTACACCTTC
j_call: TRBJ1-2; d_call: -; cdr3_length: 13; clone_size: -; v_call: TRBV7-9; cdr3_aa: CASSHGQNYGYTF; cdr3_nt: TGTGCCAGCAGCCACGGACAGAACTATGGCTACACCTTC
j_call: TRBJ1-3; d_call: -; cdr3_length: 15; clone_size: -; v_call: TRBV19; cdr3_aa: CASSVRRLGGNTIYF; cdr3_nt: TGTGCCAGTAGTGTCCGGCGCCTCGGGGGAAACACCATATATTTT
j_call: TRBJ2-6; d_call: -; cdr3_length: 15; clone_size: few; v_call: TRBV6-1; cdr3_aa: CASSEPSSGANVLTF; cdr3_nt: TGTGCCAGCAGTGAACCGTCCTCTGGGGCCAACGTCCTGACTTTC
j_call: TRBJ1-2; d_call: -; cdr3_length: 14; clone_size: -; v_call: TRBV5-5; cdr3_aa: CASSPSGANYGYTF; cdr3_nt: TGTGCCAGCAGCCCGTCGGGGGCTAACTATGGCTACACCTTC
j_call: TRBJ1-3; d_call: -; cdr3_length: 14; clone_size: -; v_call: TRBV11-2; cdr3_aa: CATTPGSSGNTIYF; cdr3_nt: TGTGCCACCACGCCGGGGAGCTCTGGAAACACCATATATTTT
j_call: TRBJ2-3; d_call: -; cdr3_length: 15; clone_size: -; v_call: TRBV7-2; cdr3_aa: CASSFTGPGGDTQYF; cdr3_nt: TGTGCCAGCAGCTTCACCGGGCCGGGCGGTGATACGCAGTATTTT
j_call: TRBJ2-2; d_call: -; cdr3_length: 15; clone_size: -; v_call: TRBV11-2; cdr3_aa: CASSLDRVRHGELFF; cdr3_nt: TGTGCCAGCAGCTTAGATCGGGTTCGCCACGGGGAGCTGTTTTTT
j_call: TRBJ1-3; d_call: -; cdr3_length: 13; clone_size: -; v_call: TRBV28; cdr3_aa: CASSIVAGNTIYF; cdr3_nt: TGTGCCAGCAGTATTGTCGCTGGAAACACCATATATTTT
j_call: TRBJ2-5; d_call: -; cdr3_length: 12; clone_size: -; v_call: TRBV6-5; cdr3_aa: CATQGFAETQYF; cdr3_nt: TGTGCCACCCAGGGGTTTGCAGAGACCCAGTACTTC
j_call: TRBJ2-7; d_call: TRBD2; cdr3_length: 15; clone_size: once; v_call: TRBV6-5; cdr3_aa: CASSSYSSGGYEQYF; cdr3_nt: TGTGCCAGCAGTTCGTATTCTAGCGGAGGCTACGAGCAGTACTTC
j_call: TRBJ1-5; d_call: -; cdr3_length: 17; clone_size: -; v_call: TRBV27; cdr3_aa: CASSPFQGRYSNQPQHF; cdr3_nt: TGTGCCAGCAGTCCCTTCCAGGGGCGTTATAGCAATCAGCCCCAGCATTTT
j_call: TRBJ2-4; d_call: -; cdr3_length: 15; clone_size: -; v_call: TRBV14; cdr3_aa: CASSQDYGGKTPLHF; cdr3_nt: TGTGCCAGCAGCCAAGATTATGGGGGAAAGACCCCACTGCACTTC
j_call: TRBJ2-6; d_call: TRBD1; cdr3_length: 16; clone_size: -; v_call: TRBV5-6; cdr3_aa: CASSWGQGPGANVLTF; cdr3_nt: TGTGCCAGCAGTTGGGGACAGGGCCCTGGGGCCAACGTCCTGACTTTC
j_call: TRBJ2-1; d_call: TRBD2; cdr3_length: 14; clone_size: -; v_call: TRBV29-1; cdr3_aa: CSAIVAGGINEQFF; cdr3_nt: TGCAGCGCCATCGTTGCGGGGGGTATCAATGAGCAGTTCTTC
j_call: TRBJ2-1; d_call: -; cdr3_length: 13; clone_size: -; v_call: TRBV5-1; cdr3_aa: CASSFKSYNEQFF; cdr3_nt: TGCGCCAGCAGCTTTAAGAGCTACAATGAGCAGTTCTTC
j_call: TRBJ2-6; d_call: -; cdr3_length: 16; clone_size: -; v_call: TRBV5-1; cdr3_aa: CASSRSSGAGANVLTF; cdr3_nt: TGCGCCAGCAGCCGCAGCTCAGGGGCTGGGGCCAACGTCCTGACTTTC
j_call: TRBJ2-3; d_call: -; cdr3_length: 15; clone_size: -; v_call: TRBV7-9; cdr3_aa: CASLYTGTSTDTQYF; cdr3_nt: TGTGCCAGCCTCTATACGGGAACTAGCACAGATACGCAGTATTTT
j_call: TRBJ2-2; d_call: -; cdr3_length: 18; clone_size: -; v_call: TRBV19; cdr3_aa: CASSIDRVRPENTGELFF; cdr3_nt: TGTGCCAGTAGTATAGATCGGGTCCGACCCGAAAACACCGGGGAGCTGTTTTTT
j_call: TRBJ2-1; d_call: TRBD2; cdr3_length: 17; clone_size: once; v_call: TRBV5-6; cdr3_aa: CASSWGLAGSSYNEQFF; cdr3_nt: TGTGCCAGCAGCTGGGGACTAGCGGGAAGCTCCTACAATGAGCAGTTCTTC
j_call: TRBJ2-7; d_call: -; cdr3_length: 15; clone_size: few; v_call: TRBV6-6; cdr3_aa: CASSYPDGTQLPKYF; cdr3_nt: TGTGCCAGCAGTTATCCTGACGGGACCCAACTCCCCAAGTACTTC
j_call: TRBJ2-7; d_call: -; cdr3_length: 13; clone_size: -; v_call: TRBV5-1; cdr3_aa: CASSSSGDYEQYF; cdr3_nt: TGCGCCAGCAGCTCATCGGGGGATTACGAGCAGTACTTC
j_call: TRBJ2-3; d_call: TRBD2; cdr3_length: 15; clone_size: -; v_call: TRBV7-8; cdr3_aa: CASSPPSGKADTQYF; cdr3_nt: TGTGCCAGCAGCCCGCCAAGCGGGAAAGCAGATACGCAGTATTTT
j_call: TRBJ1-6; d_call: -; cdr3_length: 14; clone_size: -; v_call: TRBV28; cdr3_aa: CASSFGTLNSPLHF; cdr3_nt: TGTGCCAGCAGTTTCGGGACCCTTAATTCACCCCTCCACTTT
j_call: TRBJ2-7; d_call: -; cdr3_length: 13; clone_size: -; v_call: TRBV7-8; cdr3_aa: CASSSYSSYEQYF; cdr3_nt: TGTGCCAGCAGCTCCTACAGCTCCTACGAGCAGTACTTC
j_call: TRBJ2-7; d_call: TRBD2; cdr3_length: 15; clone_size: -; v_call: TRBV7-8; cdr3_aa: CASSYQRERSYEQYF; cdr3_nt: TGTGCCAGCAGCTATCAGCGGGAGCGCTCCTACGAGCAGTACTTC
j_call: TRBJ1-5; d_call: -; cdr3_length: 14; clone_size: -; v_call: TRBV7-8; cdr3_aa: CASSLSGAGQPQHF; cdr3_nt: TGTGCCAGCAGCCTCAGCGGTGCCGGCCAGCCCCAGCATTTT
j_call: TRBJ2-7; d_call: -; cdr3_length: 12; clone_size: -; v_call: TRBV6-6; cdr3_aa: CASSRSSYEQYF; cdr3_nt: TGTGCCAGCAGCCGAAGCTCCTACGAGCAGTACTTC
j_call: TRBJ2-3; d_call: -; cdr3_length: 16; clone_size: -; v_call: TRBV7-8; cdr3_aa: CASSLRDSLMFDTQYF; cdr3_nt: TGTGCCAGCAGCCTCCGGGACTCCTTGATGTTTGATACGCAGTATTTT
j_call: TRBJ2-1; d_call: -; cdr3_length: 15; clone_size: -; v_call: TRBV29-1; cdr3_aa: CSVVGDSGAYNEQFF; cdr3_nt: TGCAGCGTTGTAGGGGATTCTGGAGCCTACAATGAGCAGTTCTTC
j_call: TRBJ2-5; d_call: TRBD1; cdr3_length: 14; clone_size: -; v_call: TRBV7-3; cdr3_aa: CASSLTGGRETQYF; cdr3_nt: TGTGCCAGCAGCTTAACAGGGGGCCGGGAGACCCAGTACTTC
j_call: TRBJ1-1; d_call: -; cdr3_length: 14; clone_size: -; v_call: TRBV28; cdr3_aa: CASSLRQVRTEAFF; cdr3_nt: TGTGCCAGCAGTTTACGCCAGGTACGAACTGAAGCTTTCTTT
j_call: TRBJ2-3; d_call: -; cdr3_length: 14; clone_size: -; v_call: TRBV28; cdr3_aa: CASSSGGTTDTQYF; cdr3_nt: TGTGCCAGCAGTTCGGGCGGGACGACAGATACGCAGTATTTT
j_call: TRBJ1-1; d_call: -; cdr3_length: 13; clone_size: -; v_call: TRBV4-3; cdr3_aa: CASSQEGYTEAFF; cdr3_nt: TGCGCCAGCAGCCAAGAAGGTTACACTGAAGCTTTCTTT
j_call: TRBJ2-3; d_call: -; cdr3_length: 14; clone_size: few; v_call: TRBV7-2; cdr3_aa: CATSISQRADTQYF; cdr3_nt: TGTGCCACCTCTATATCACAAAGGGCAGATACGCAGTATTTT
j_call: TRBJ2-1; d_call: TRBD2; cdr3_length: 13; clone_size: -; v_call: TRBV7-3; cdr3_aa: CASSPRLADEQFF; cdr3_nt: TGTGCCAGCAGCCCTAGACTAGCTGATGAGCAGTTCTTC
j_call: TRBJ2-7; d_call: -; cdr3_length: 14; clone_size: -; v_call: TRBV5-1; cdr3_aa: CASSLGLEIYEQYF; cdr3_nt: TGCGCCAGCAGCCTGGGACTTGAAATCTACGAGCAGTACTTC